This T cell receptor (beta chain) emerged from a study of identifying expanded T cells in peripheral blood. Germline loops: CDR1 SGHDT, CDR2 YYEEEE. The CDR3 is 14 residues long. Trimming removed 4 bases from V and 2 bases from J; junction bases left unmatched: 5. Assay: immunoSEQ multiplex PCR; the TCRdb copy retains only in-frame clones and omits some. The sample lists around 120,000 clones, about 89% occurring once. Note on this clone: Its target is not known.

Study-wide points: Technical replicates showed about 1.1 changed clones; about 2 weeks roughly 16; four weeks 19. Roughly two-week clone count variance significantly increased as total template count grew.

Healthy donors had no documented immune events, such as infections, while sampled. This chain uses TRBV5-6 with TRBJ2-7, with 8 bases identical to TRBD1. The sample consisted of blood. The TCR originated in a person between 18 and 70 years old in good health. The chain's CDR3 is CASSVGQGAYEQYF. CDR3 nucleotide sequence: TGTGCCAGCAGCGTTGGACAGGGAGCCTACGAGCAGTACTTC.